This passage covers 23 T cell receptor beta chains from one sample sequenced in a study of blood T cell repertoires in COVID-19. Measured with immunoSEQ multiplex PCR; TCRdb has only the in-frame clones, and not every one. This sample yields about 120,000 clones, of which around 90% are seen a single time; less than 2% belongs to the top ten. The specimen sequenced was peripheral blood. Receptors were obtained from a human donor in a cohort sampled during active COVID-19.

The chain is built from TRBV5-4 and TRBJ2-7, with unresolved D. Deletions cut 6 bases from V and 6 bases from J, with 19 bases between. Germline lookup yields CDR1 SGHNT and CDR2 YYREEE (reference sequence). The length of the CDR3 is 14 residues. The CDR3 nucleotides read TGTGCCAGCACCCCGTACGGAGCCTCCGCCGAGCAGTACTTC. Protein sequence: CASTPYGASAEQYF.

The CDR3 is CASSQNRGSGNTIYF. The CDR3 DNA follows: TGTGCCAGCAGCCAAAACAGGGGCTCTGGAAACACCATATATTTT. The genes are TRBV4-2 and TRBJ1-3, with 7 bases lining up with TRBD1. Germline V gene data show CDR1 as LGHNA and CDR2 as YNFKEQ. This CDR3 has 15 amino acids. Trimming at V came to 2 bases and at J to 0 bases, leaving 1 base not matched to a gene.

The rearrangement joins TRBV6-4 to TRBJ1-5, with a tentative D call TRBD1 (5 bases). The germline gives CDR1 MRHNA, CDR2 SNTAGT. This CDR3 comprises 15 residues. V dropped 10 bases and J dropped 0 bases, with 16 bases sitting between them. Here the CDR3 reads CAIPCGTDSNQPQHF. CDR3 sequence (DNA): TGTGCCATCCCGTGCGGGACGGATAGCAATCAGCCCCAGCATTTT.

CDR3 region: CASLNGVGTEAFF. CDR3 nucleotide sequence: TGTGCCAGCCTAAACGGGGTGGGCACTGAAGCTTTCTTT. This chain links TRBV11-2 with TRBJ1-1; no reliable D call. The germline gives CDR1 SGHAT, CDR2 FQNNGV. This CDR3 is 13 amino acids long. V gave up 8 bases and J gave up 4 bases, with 14 bases separating them.

The V gene is TRBV2, the J gene TRBJ2-5; a possible D gene is TRBD2 (5 bases). The germline CDR1 and CDR2 sequences are SNHLY and FYNNEI. This CDR3 is 12 amino acids long. V was cut by 3 bases and J by 7 bases, with 9 bases left in between. The CDR3 loop reads CASSDSALTQYF. CDR3 DNA: TGTGCCAGCAGTGATAGCGCTTTGACCCAGTACTTC.

The CDR3 DNA reads as TGTGCCAGCCGGGACTCGTCTAAGTCCACCGGGGAGCTGTTTTTT. Its protein product is CASRDSSKSTGELFF. The rearrangement links TRBV25-1 to TRBJ2-2, with D tentatively TRBD2 (6 bases). Trimming stripped 8 bases from V and 4 bases from J, with 17 bases between. The CDR3 is 15 residues long. The V gene's germline CDR1 is MGHDK and CDR2 SYGVNS.

This rearrangement joins TRBV19 to TRBJ2-7, with D perhaps TRBD1 (6 bases). The V gene's germline CDR1 is LNHDA and CDR2 SQIVND (reference sequence). The CDR3 runs to 16 residues. Deletions cut 4 bases from V and 2 bases from J, with 18 bases between. CDR3 sequence: CASSTDSRYLPYEQYF. The DNA for the CDR3 is TGTGCCAGTAGTACGGACAGCAGATACCTTCCCTACGAGCAGTACTTC.

The V and J genes are TRBV4-1 and TRBJ1-1; 7 nucleotides agree with TRBD1. The V gene's germline CDR1 is MGHRA and CDR2 YSYEKL. This CDR3 spans 14 amino acids. J was trimmed by 5 bases and V by 4 bases; bases with no gene match: 7. The CDR3 reads CASSLRQGWTEAFF. Here the CDR3 DNA reads TGCGCCAGCAGCCTACGACAGGGTTGGACTGAAGCTTTCTTT.

This chain links TRBV1 with TRBJ2-1; the D call in the table, TRBD2, was not verified against the DNA. TRBV1 is deemed a pseudogene. CDR3 length: 16 amino acids. CDR3 sequence reads: CTSSRETSGRYNEQFF. DNA of the CDR3: TGCACCAGCAGCCGAGAGACTAGCGGACGGTACAATGAGCAGTTCTTC.

The chain couples TRBV6-1 to TRBJ2-7, with TRBD2 identical over 7 bases. The CDR3 is made up of 15 amino acids. V shed 2 bases, J shed 4 bases, and the junction held 8 bases outside the gene matches. Germline V lookup: CDR1 MNHNS, CDR2 SASEGT. The CDR3 reads CASSEMGGSGYEQYF. As DNA, the CDR3 is TGTGCCAGCAGTGAAATGGGAGGGAGCGGTTACGAGCAGTACTTC.

This clone has only one observation. The gene calls are TRBV28 and TRBJ2-1; tentatively, D is TRBD2 (5 bases). The CDR3 length is 11 residues. V was pared by 10 bases and J by 8 bases, with 12 bases between. In germline, CDR1 is MDHEN, CDR2 SYDVKM. CDR3 nucleotides: TGTGCCACCACACTAGGGCATGAGCAGTTCTTC. Translation: CATTLGHEQFF.

The CDR3 DNA reads TGTGCCAGCAGCCACAGTGACGCTTCCTACAATGAGCAGTTCTTC. Protein sequence: CASSHSDASYNEQFF. The chain joins TRBV6-5 to TRBJ2-1; D unclear. This CDR3 is built from 15 residues. The germline V gene has CDR1 MNHEY and CDR2 SVGAGI. V lost 6 bases and J 1 base, leaving 13 bases between the germline ends.

The chain joins TRBV28 to TRBJ1-2; the D is unclear. The V end lost 5 bases, the J end lost 2 bases, and 12 bases lay between the germline ends. CDR1 and CDR2 (germline): MDHEN, SYDVKM. The CDR3 has 14 residues. The CDR3: CASSPPGENYGYTF. The CDR3 nucleotides are TGTGCCAGCAGTCCACCCGGGGAGAACTATGGCTACACCTTC.

This clone was seen more than once but under ten times. The gene calls are TRBV6-1 and TRBJ2-1; TRBD1 matches at 9 bases. This CDR3 contains 16 residues. Germline V gene lookup returns CDR1 MNHNS and CDR2 SASEGT. Losses at the gene ends were 2 bases for V and 3 bases for J; bases not matched to a gene: 5. CDR3 amino acids: CASSEWWTGVYNEQFF. As DNA, the CDR3 is TGTGCCAGCAGTGAATGGTGGACAGGGGTCTACAATGAGCAGTTCTTC.

CDR3: CASSIGGTYRGNTIYF. As DNA, the CDR3 is TGTGCCAGTAGTATAGGCGGAACCTACCGTGGAAACACCATATATTTT. V usage is TRBV19 and J usage is TRBJ1-3; D gene uncertain. This CDR3 region has 16 residues. Germline V CDR1 and CDR2: LNHDA, SQIVND (reference sequence). Trimming cost V 1 base and J 3 bases, with 13 bases left between them.

The gene calls are TRBV21-1 and TRBJ1-5; TRBD1 is the table's D call and was not checked against the DNA. TRBV21-1 is flagged as a pseudogene. This CDR3 region has 18 residues. DNA of the CDR3: TGTGCCAGCAGCAGCCGGGACAGGGGGCCTTTCGGCAATCAGCCCCAGCATTTT. Translated: CASSSRDRGPFGNQPQHF.

This chain connects TRBV9 to TRBJ2-7; D is unresolved. With 7 bases removed from V and 3 bases from J, the gap between germline ends came to 5 bases. The CDR3 runs 10 residues. CDR1 and CDR2 (germline): SGDLS, YYNGEE. This CDR3 is CASGDYEQYF. The CDR3 bases are TGTGCCAGCGGAGACTACGAGCAGTACTTC.

This clone was found a few times. The genes are TRBV3-1 (or the pseudogene TRBV3-2) and TRBJ2-3; the D is unclear. The germline CDR1 and CDR2 sequences are LGHDT and YNNKEL (reference sequence). This CDR3 has 14 residues. Trimming removed 0 bases from V and 8 bases from J, with 12 bases in between. The CDR3 sequence: CASSQDLPGRTQYF. The DNA for the CDR3 is TGTGCCAGCAGCCAAGATCTTCCTGGCCGTACGCAGTATTTT.

This chain links TRBV6-5 with TRBJ2-7, with 11 bases matching TRBD1. V trimming: 2 bases; J trimming: 6 bases; junction bases outside the gene matches: 3. The CDR3 consists of 14 residues. Germline V gives CDR1 MNHEY, CDR2 SVGAGI. Here the CDR3 reads CASSYPGTGGEQYF. The CDR3 nucleotides read TGTGCCAGCAGTTACCCGGGGACAGGGGGCGAGCAGTACTTC.

The chain recombines TRBV2 with TRBJ2-5; 10 positions agree with TRBD2. Germline CDR1 SNHLY, CDR2 FYNNEI. The CDR3 extends over 16 amino acids. Trimming at V came to 5 bases and at J to 3 bases, leaving 9 bases not matched to a gene. The CDR3 nucleotides are TGTGCCAGCAGTAAACCTAGCGGGAGAGGGAAAGAGACCCAGTACTTC. Protein: CASSKPSGRGKETQYF.

This chain links TRBV3-1 (or the pseudogene TRBV3-2) with TRBJ2-5; 14 bases agree with TRBD2. The J segment lost 5 bases and the V segment lost 1 base, leaving 12 bases of the junction unmatched. The CDR3 sequence is 19 residues long. CDR1 is LGHDT and CDR2 is YNNKEL in the germline V gene (reference sequence). CDR3: CASSQGLRLAGGPEETQYF. The CDR3 DNA follows: TGTGCCAGCAGCCAAGGTTTGCGACTAGCGGGGGGGCCGGAGGAGACCCAGTACTTC.

J is TRBJ1-4 and V is TRBV6-1; perhaps TRBD1 as D (5 bases). Trimming took 3 bases from V and 8 from J, leaving 13 bases between them. This CDR3 spans 14 amino acids. The germline V gene encodes CDR1 MNHNS and CDR2 SASEGT. The CDR3 spells CASSDWAGNEKLFF. In DNA, the CDR3 is TGTGCCAGCAGTGATTGGGCAGGGAACGAAAAACTGTTTTTT.

This clone occurred once. The rearrangement uses TRBV10-2 and TRBJ2-1; 8 bases line up with TRBD1. V lost 3 bases, J lost 9 bases, and 10 bases stayed unmatched. This CDR3 region has 15 residues. CDR1 and CDR2 (germline): WSHSY, SAAADI. The CDR3 loop is CASSELRGLLSEQFF. The CDR3 DNA is TGCGCCAGCAGTGAACTCAGGGGGCTGTTAAGTGAGCAGTTCTTC.